This passage covers 17 T cell receptor beta chains from one sample sequenced in a study of blood T cell repertoires in COVID-19. Generated by immunoSEQ multiplex PCR, the TCRdb table keeps only in-frame clones and is missing some. Of about 180,000 clones listed, over 80% are singletons. Source material: peripheral blood. The receptors were gathered from a woman between 65 and 79 years old with COVID-19, enrolled during active disease.

This chain links TRBV7-8 with TRBJ2-7; 11 nucleotides line up with TRBD1. The ends lost 4 bases at V and 2 bases at J; junction bases unmatched: 4. The CDR3 contains 15 residues. Per germline, CDR1 SGHVS and CDR2 FQNEAQ. The CDR3 here is CASSSGTGGTYEQYF. The CDR3 region has the DNA TGTGCCAGCAGCTCCGGGACAGGGGGAACCTACGAGCAGTACTTC.

The V call is TRBV19, the J call TRBJ2-6; 9 bases are a match to TRBD1. With V trimmed by 4 bases and J by 0 bases, 7 bases remained unmatched. This CDR3 contains 18 residues. The germline gives CDR1 LNHDA, CDR2 SQIVND (reference sequence). CDR3 DNA sequence: TGTGCCAGTAGTACGGGGACAGGGCCCGGCTCTGGGGCCAACGTCCTGACTTTC. Its protein product is CASSTGTGPGSGANVLTF.

This clone was observed once. The genes are TRBV29-1 and TRBJ1-2; TRBD1 aligns across 10 bases. Germline V gives CDR1 SQVTM, CDR2 ANQGSEA. V dropped 5 bases and J dropped 1; count of bases not matched to a gene: 10. CDR3 length: 16 amino acids. The DNA of the CDR3 is TGCAGCGTTCCCCTAGGGACAGGGGTCGTTAACTATGGCTACACCTTC. Translating gives CSVPLGTGVVNYGYTF.

The rearrangement uses TRBV7-2 and TRBJ2-5, with 8 bases identical to TRBD2. CDR3 length: 15 amino acids. Per germline, CDR1 SGHTA and CDR2 FQGNSA. The V and J ends lost 0 bases and 4 bases, in that order; junction bases with no gene match: 4. CDR3 nucleotide sequence: TGTGCCAGCAGCTTAGCAGGGGCGGGAGGAGAGACCCAGTACTTC. It encodes CASSLAGAGGETQYF.

The V gene is TRBV5-1, the J gene TRBJ2-1; perhaps TRBD2 as D (6 bases). V lost 0 bases and J 5 bases, leaving 15 bases between the germline ends. Germline CDR1 reads SGHRS; CDR2 reads YFSETQ. This CDR3 comprises 16 residues. CDR3 DNA: TGCGCCAGCAGCTTGGTGGGCACCCGGGGGAACAATGAGCAGTTCTTC. Its translation: CASSLVGTRGNNEQFF. Together with reference TRBV5-1 and TRBJ2-1, the CDR3 gives the full variable domain: KAGVTQTPRYLIKTRGQQVTLSCSPISGHRSVSWYQQTPGQGLQFLFEYFSETQRNKGNFPGRFSGRQFSNSRSEMNVSTLELGDSALYLCASSLVGTRGNNEQFFGPGTRLTVL.

This clone was counted only a few times. The chain has TRBV29-1 and TRBJ2-5, with D possibly matching TRBD2 (5 bases). Looked up from germline, CDR1 is SQVTM and CDR2 is ANQGSEA. This CDR3 region has 12 residues. Trimming took 4 bases from V and 2 from J, leaving 8 bases between them. The CDR3 DNA sequence: TGCAGCGTTGTGGAGGATCAAGAGACCCAGTACTTC. Translation gives CSVVEDQETQYF.

This clone was seen a handful of times. V usage is TRBV7-2 and J usage is TRBJ2-7, with a possible D match to TRBD1 (5 bases). Per the germline V gene, CDR1 is SGHTA and CDR2 is FQGNSA. V was clipped by 1 base and J by 4 bases, with 14 bases between them. The CDR3 totals 15 residues. This CDR3 is CASSLVLGLNYEQYF. The CDR3 bases are TGTGCCAGCAGCTTAGTTCTGGGGCTCAATTACGAGCAGTACTTC.

The chain combines TRBV27 with TRBJ1-5, with a weak D call TRBD1 (6 bases). CDR3 size: 16 residues. V lost 6 bases, J lost 0 bases, and 15 bases lay in between. Germline V CDR1 and CDR2: MNHEY, SMNVEV (reference sequence). CDR3 coding DNA: TGTGCCAGCAGGGAACTAAGGACAGTTAGCAATCAGCCCCAGCATTTT. Its protein product is CASRELRTVSNQPQHF.

V gene TRBV7-3 combines with J gene TRBJ2-7; possibly TRBD1 for D (6 bases). V was pared by 5 bases and J by 5 bases, with 13 bases between. Per germline, CDR1 SGHTA and CDR2 FQGTGA. This CDR3 region has 13 residues. The CDR3 is CASSQGIGNEQYF. CDR3 DNA sequence: TGTGCCAGCAGCCAGGGGATTGGAAACGAGCAGTACTTC.

V usage is TRBV7-2 and J usage is TRBJ2-7; a weak D match, TRBD1 (5 bases). V lost 4 bases and J lost 2, with 9 bases in between. Germline V gene sequence: CDR1 SGHTA, CDR2 FQGNSA. The CDR3 has 13 residues. The CDR3 DNA is TGTGCCAGCAGCTCTTGGGGCGCCTACGAGCAGTACTTC. Translation gives CASSSWGAYEQYF.

This clone has only a few counts. The chain recombines TRBV2 with TRBJ2-1; 9 bases map to TRBD2. The V gene's germline CDR1 is SNHLY and CDR2 FYNNEI. V was clipped by 7 bases and J by 9 bases; unmatched bases: 10. The CDR3 contains 14 residues. This CDR3 reads CASKSEREASEQFF. The DNA for the CDR3 is TGTGCCAGCAAAAGCGAGCGGGAGGCCAGTGAGCAGTTCTTC.

This clone has a single count. V and J are TRBV5-5 and TRBJ1-2; the D gene is possibly TRBD1 (6 bases). This CDR3 contains 15 residues. Between the trimmed V and J ends, which lost 4 bases and 1 base, there was a span of 14 bases. The V gene's germline CDR1 is SGHKS and CDR2 YYEKEE (reference sequence). The CDR3 DNA reads TGTGCCAGCAGCCGCGGAACAGGGATTAACTATGGCTACACCTTC. Translated: CASSRGTGINYGYTF. Drawing the rest from reference TRBV5-5 and TRBJ1-2, the complete variable domain is DAGVTQSPTHLIKTRGQQVTLRCSPISGHKSVSWYQQVLGQGPQFIFQYYEKEERGRGNFPDRFSARQFPNYSSELNVNALLLGDSALYLCASSRGTGINYGYTFGSGTRLTVV.

This chain connects TRBV5-1 to TRBJ2-1; TRBD2 aligns across 11 bases. The ends lost 6 bases at V and 5 bases at J; junction bases unmatched: 10. The CDR3 length is 16 residues. CDR1 and CDR2 (germline): SGHRS, YFSETQ. The DNA for the CDR3 is TGCGCCAGCACCCTTGGACTAGCGGGTCGGAACAATGAGCAGTTCTTC. Protein sequence: CASTLGLAGRNNEQFF. Based on the CDR3 plus reference TRBV5-1 and TRBJ2-1, the full variable domain is KAGVTQTPRYLIKTRGQQVTLSCSPISGHRSVSWYQQTPGQGLQFLFEYFSETQRNKGNFPGRFSGRQFSNSRSEMNVSTLELGDSALYLCASTLGLAGRNNEQFFGPGTRLTVL.

V is TRBV7-2 and J is TRBJ2-7; no definite D call. With 1 base removed from V and 6 bases from J, the gap between germline ends came to 13 bases. The CDR3 is 14 amino acids. From germline, CDR1 is SGHTA and CDR2 FQGNSA. The DNA for the CDR3 is TGTGCCAGCAGCTTAGGGCTAGAAATCTCCGAGCAGTACTTC. This encodes CASSLGLEISEQYF.

The J gene is TRBJ1-6, the V gene TRBV5-1; 11 bases fit TRBD1. Germline assignment: CDR1 SGHRS and CDR2 YFSETQ. The V and J ends lost 4 bases and 7 bases, in that order; junction bases with no gene match: 7. This CDR3 contains 16 residues. CDR3 protein: CASSTGDRGGNSPLHF. DNA for the CDR3: TGCGCCAGCAGCACCGGGGACAGGGGGGGGAATTCACCCCTCCACTTT.

J is TRBJ1-1 and V is TRBV28; D is perhaps TRBD1 (5 bases). V was trimmed by 6 bases and J by 3 bases, leaving 14 bases between them. Germline CDR1 reads MDHEN; CDR2 reads SYDVKM. The CDR3 runs to 14 residues. CDR3 sequence (DNA): TGTGCCAGCAGCATTGCGAACAGGTACACTGAAGCTTTCTTT. It specifies CASSIANRYTEAFF.

This chain connects TRBV19 to TRBJ2-7; D gene ambiguous. The germline CDR1 and CDR2 sequences are LNHDA and SQIVND (reference sequence). V lost 3 bases and J lost 3, with 18 bases in between. The CDR3 has 16 amino acids. DNA of the CDR3: TGTGCCAGTAGTATTTCAGGCACACTTAATCGCTACGAGCAGTACTTC. Translation gives CASSISGTLNRYEQYF.